This TCR beta chain was sequenced for a study of neurological immune-mediated disorders (dated by TCRdb to the late 2010s). Notes on the research overall: The study compared peripheral blood TCR-beta repertoires of HTLV-I-associated myelopathy (HAM/TSP) patients, multiple sclerosis patients and healthy controls using UMI-based sequencing. The approximately 98 TCR-beta libraries included longitudinal samples, technical triplicates and paired sorted CD4+ and CD8+ T-cell subsets alongside PBMC samples. Of the approximately 66 subjects in the cohort, around 14 were HAM/TSP patients, around 35 were multiple sclerosis patients, and about 20 were healthy controls. The paper's findings and limits, for the study overall: The highest TCR clonal expansion was observed in HAM/TSP patients, whereas the lowest was observed in MS patients, even when compared with healthy controls. Expanded clones from different subjects shared no identical CDR3 amino acid sequences, which suggests that TCR-beta repertoires were private in all groups.

cDNA synthesis used template-switch 5'RACE with a primer carrying a 10-nucleotide random unique molecular identifier tagging each TCR transcript. Every sequencing run yielded over 200 million TCR-beta sequences covering 15-18 subjects. Total RNA was extracted with the RNeasy kit. The KAPA Real-time Library Amplification kit was used to amplify TCR-beta VDJ regions with primers for the TCR constant region and the 5'RACE anchor. Sample indexes and Illumina adaptors were added in a first PCR, after which library yield was increased in a second PCR. The roughly 650 bp TCR product was size-selected on a 2% E-gel SizeSelection system after Ampure bead purification. Library quality was checked on a Bioanalyzer, concentration was measured with Qubit, and libraries were quantified with the Kapa Library Quantification kit before pooling. Libraries were sequenced paired-end 2 x 150 bp on an Illumina HiSeq 2500. To increase sequence diversity, roughly 25-31% phiX was spiked into each library pool. Turning to the authors' computational methods: The quality-filtered reads were processed with the UMI-based MiGEC pipeline, whose error correction step removed more than 80% of the raw TCR sequences. VDJ genes were aligned to IMGT germline references, and clonotypes were defined by unique CDR3 amino acid sequence plus V-J genes. Clonal expansion, Shannon diversity and CDR3 relatedness were evaluated with VDJtools (CalcPairwiseDistances, ClusterSamples), while phylogenetic trees were built in CLCbio workbench. Expanded clones were defined as having at least 8 unique UMIs, based on coefficient-of-variation modelling across technical triplicates. TCRdb's own reprocessing of the public reads used fastp at Q25 and MiXCR and kept productive beta chains. A single entry per CDR3 protein holds the most common genes and DNA from its merged rows. What appears here as the V and J calls and clone size reflects TCRdb's work, not the paper's. The sample table records 50,000 or so distinct CDR3 sequences; over 20% of these occur just once. Together, the top ten hold over 20% of the sample.

The healthy controls were volunteers from a blood bank in Maryland, USA. For unsorted PBMC libraries, 2 million PBMCs were used after storage in RNAlater at -80 degrees C until RNA extraction. PBMCs were separated from peripheral blood using Ficoll-Hypaque density gradient centrifugation and then cryopreserved in liquid nitrogen. As concerns this clonotype: It has no known antigen specificity. No much larger clone exists at a distance of one base, and base qualities are not known.

Looking up the germline V gene (reference sequence) yields CDR1 SEHNR and CDR2 FQNEAQ. The V end gives up 2 bases and the J end 4 bases, leaving 4 bases in the junction not matched to a gene. The CDR3 runs 15 residues from the cysteine to the phenylalanine. Kept here is only the CDR3 DNA, which spans 45 bases and is read in frame from base 1. The clonotype comes from a woman in her seventies in good health. This sequence uses TRBV7-9 and TRBJ2-1; 8 bases in the middle match TRBD2. Sequencing was carried out using PBMCs. The CDR3: CASSLSGGWYNEQFF. The bases are TGTGCCAGCAGCTTAAGCGGGGGATGGTACAATGAGCAGTTCTTC.